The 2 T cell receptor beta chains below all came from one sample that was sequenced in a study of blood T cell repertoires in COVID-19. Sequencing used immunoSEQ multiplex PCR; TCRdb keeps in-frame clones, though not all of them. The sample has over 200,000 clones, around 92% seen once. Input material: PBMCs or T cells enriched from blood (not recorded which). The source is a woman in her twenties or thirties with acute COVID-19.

The CDR3 is CASRVDRNYGYTF. The CDR3 DNA reads as TGTGCCAGCAGGGTAGACAGGAACTATGGCTACACCTTC. The gene calls are TRBV2 and TRBJ1-2, with D tentatively TRBD1 (6 bases). CDR1 is SNHLY and CDR2 is FYNNEI in the germline V gene. This CDR3 contains 13 residues. Deletions cut 6 bases from V and 2 bases from J, with 10 bases between.

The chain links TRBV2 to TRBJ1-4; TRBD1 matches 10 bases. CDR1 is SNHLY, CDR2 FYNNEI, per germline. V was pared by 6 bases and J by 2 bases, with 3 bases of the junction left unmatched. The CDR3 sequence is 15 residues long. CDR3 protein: CASRGQGLTNEKLFF. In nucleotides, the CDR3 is TGTGCCAGCAGGGGACAGGGGCTCACTAATGAAAAACTGTTTTTT.